Below are 22 T cell receptor beta chains sequenced from a single sample in a study of shared clonotypes between healthy human individuals. The table came from immunoSEQ multiplex PCR; TCRdb's copy has only in-frame clones and leaves some out. The table records 800,000 to 950,000 clones, around 96% of them present only once. Naive CD8 populations comprised CD45RO-negative cells positively selected for CCR7, excluding terminally differentiated effector memory CD45RA+ cells. Sequencing used naive CD8+ T cells sorted from blood. The receptor source for this set is a man aged 25-45 years in good health.

V is TRBV19 and J is TRBJ2-7; tentative D call: TRBD1 (6 bases). Germline lookup yields CDR1 LNHDA and CDR2 SQIVND (reference sequence). The V and J ends lost 4 bases and 8 bases respectively, with 12 bases between them. This CDR3 has 12 amino acids. CDR3: CASSTDRRKQYF. The CDR3 DNA reads as TGTGCCAGTAGTACGGACAGAAGAAAGCAGTACTTC.

J is TRBJ1-3 and V is TRBV13; weak D call: TRBD1 (5 bases). Trimming stripped 5 bases from V and 5 bases from J, with 13 bases between. Germline CDR1 is PRHDT and CDR2 is FYEKMQ (reference sequence). This CDR3 spans 14 amino acids. CDR3 protein: CASSGGPSRNTIYF. The CDR3 nucleotides read TGTGCCAGCAGCGGGGGACCGTCGAGAAACACCATATATTTT.

V is TRBV7-3 and J is TRBJ1-1, with D hard to call. The germline CDR1 and CDR2 sequences are SGHTA and FQGTGA. The ends were cut back, 2 bases at V and 0 bases at J, with 13 bases in the middle. The CDR3 length is 16 residues. CDR3 protein: CASSLAPEGLNTEAFF. In DNA, the CDR3 is TGTGCCAGCAGCTTAGCCCCAGAGGGTCTGAACACTGAAGCTTTCTTT.

The chain joins TRBV11-2 to TRBJ2-2; 12 nucleotides line up with TRBD2. V dropped 1 base and J dropped 7; count of bases not matched to a gene: 7. The CDR3 spans 17 residues. Germline-derived CDR1 and CDR2 are SGHAT and FQNNGV. For the CDR3, the DNA is TGTGCCAGCAGCTTAGGACTAGCGGGAGTCCTAGTCGGGGAGCTGTTTTTT. This gives the protein CASSLGLAGVLVGELFF.

This sequence joins TRBV14 and TRBJ1-2; D gene uncertain. Trimming removed 4 bases from V and 4 bases from J, with 7 bases in between. Germline V gene data show CDR1 as SGHDN and CDR2 as FVKESK. This CDR3 region has 12 residues. The DNA for the CDR3 is TGTGCCAGCAGCCCACTTGCCTATGGCTACACCTTC. Its protein is CASSPLAYGYTF.

This clone was seen just once. This rearrangement joins TRBV28 to TRBJ1-2; TRBD1 is a possible D gene (5 bases). V gave up 5 bases and J gave up 5 bases, with 15 bases separating them. The CDR3 totals 14 residues. Looked up from germline, CDR1 is MDHEN and CDR2 is SYDVKM. CDR3: CASSPPGLIYGYTF. CDR3 nucleotides: TGTGCCAGCAGTCCTCCGGGACTTATTTATGGCTACACCTTC.

This clone is a singleton in its sample. The chain employs TRBV5-5 and TRBJ2-2; 9 positions match TRBD1. Germline V gene sequence: CDR1 SGHKS, CDR2 YYEKEE (reference sequence). The trim removed 4 bases at V and 4 bases at J, leaving 5 bases unmatched. There are 15 residues in the CDR3. In nucleotides, the CDR3 is TGTGCCAGCAGCGTACAGGGGGCGCCCACCGGGGAGCTGTTTTTT. Translation: CASSVQGAPTGELFF. The full variable domain, rest sourced from reference TRBV5-5 and TRBJ2-2, is DAGVTQSPTHLIKTRGQQVTLRCSPISGHKSVSWYQQVLGQGPQFIFQYYEKEERGRGNFPDRFSARQFPNYSSELNVNALLLGDSALYLCASSVQGAPTGELFFGEGSRLTVL.

V is TRBV25-1 and J is TRBJ1-2; unclear D gene. The CDR3 is 12 amino acids. V lost 4 bases and J lost 2, with 5 bases in between. Germline CDR1 reads MGHDK; CDR2 reads SYGVNS. CDR3 coding DNA: TGTGCCAGCAGTGCCAACAACTATGGCTACACCTTC. Amino acids: CASSANNYGYTF.

The chain has TRBV5-1 and TRBJ2-7, with 10 bases identical to TRBD2. J was trimmed by 6 bases and V by 0 bases; bases with no gene match: 3. Germline V gene lookup returns CDR1 SGHRS and CDR2 YFSETQ. The CDR3 has 14 amino acids. CDR3 DNA: TGCGCCAGCAGCTTGGATCTAGCGGGAGCCGAGCAGTACTTC. The encoded protein is CASSLDLAGAEQYF.

This chain connects TRBV2 to TRBJ2-2; no clear D gene. CDR1 and CDR2 (germline): SNHLY, FYNNEI. V lost 2 bases to trimming and J lost 7 bases, with 11 bases between them. The CDR3 has 14 residues. CDR3 residues: CASSEIMFGGELFF. CDR3 DNA sequence: TGTGCCAGCAGTGAAATCATGTTCGGCGGGGAGCTGTTTTTT.

The chain uses TRBV19 and TRBJ2-7; possible D gene TRBD2, 6 bases. The V gene lost 9 bases and the J gene lost 0 bases, with 12 bases spanning the gap. Germline values: CDR1 LNHDA, CDR2 SQIVND (reference sequence). The CDR3 is 13 amino acids. CDR3 coding DNA: TGTGCCAGAACTCCGGGACTCTCCTACGAGCAGTACTTC. Amino acid sequence: CARTPGLSYEQYF. The whole variable domain, remainder taken from reference TRBV19 and TRBJ2-7, is DGGITQSPKYLFRKEGQNVTLSCEQNLNHDAMYWYRQDPGQGLRLIYYSQIVNDFQKGDIAEGYSVSREKKESFPLTVTSAQKNPTAFYLCARTPGLSYEQYFGPGTRLTVT.

The chain employs TRBV6-5 and TRBJ2-2; D is undetermined. The germline CDR1 and CDR2 sequences are MNHEY and SVGAGI. The CDR3 runs to 12 residues. V shed 7 bases and J shed 4 bases, with 7 bases lying between them. CDR3 DNA: TGTGCCAGCACTTATGCCACCGGGGAGCTGTTTTTT. Translation gives CASTYATGELFF.

This chain connects TRBV15 to TRBJ2-7, with a weak D call TRBD2 (6 bases). V gave up 5 bases and J gave up 1 base, with 12 bases separating them. The germline gives CDR1 LNHNV, CDR2 YYDKDF (reference sequence). The CDR3 contains 14 residues. The CDR3 coding sequence is TGTGCCACCAGCGCCGGCGGAGGGTCCTACGAGCAGTACTTC. As protein: CATSAGGGSYEQYF.

The chain recombines TRBV7-2 with TRBJ1-2; TRBD1 might be the D (5 bases). The CDR3 runs 14 residues. Trimming left V 7 bases short and J 4 bases short, with 16 bases between. Germline V gene data show CDR1 as SGHTA and CDR2 as FQGNSA. The CDR3 nucleotides are TGTGCCAGCAACCCAGGAGACAGACTCTATGGCTACACCTTC. Translated, it gives CASNPGDRLYGYTF.

The rearrangement joins TRBV9 to TRBJ2-1; a weak D match, TRBD2 (6 bases). The CDR3 covers 15 residues. Per the germline V gene, CDR1 is SGDLS and CDR2 is YYNGEE. V shed 3 bases and J shed 7 bases, with 17 bases lying between them. The CDR3 sequence: CASSEGWARENEQFF. CDR3 in DNA: TGTGCCAGCAGCGAGGGCTGGGCCCGGGAGAATGAGCAGTTCTTC.

The genes are TRBV2 and TRBJ1-4; 7 nucleotides match TRBD1. Germline loops: CDR1 SNHLY, CDR2 FYNNEI. CDR3 length: 12 residues. With 6 bases clipped from V and 8 bases from J, the junction kept 3 bases outside the gene matches. The CDR3 is CASSRGAEKLFF. In nucleotides, the CDR3 is TGTGCCAGCAGCAGGGGGGCAGAAAAACTGTTTTTT.

The rearrangement uses TRBV11-2 and TRBJ2-3; 8 bases map to TRBD1. This CDR3 is 16 amino acids long. Per germline, CDR1 SGHAT and CDR2 FQNNGV. Trimming cost V 1 base and J 0 bases; bases outside gene matches: 3. In nucleotides, the CDR3 is TGTGCCAGCAGCTTAGGGAGGACAGGGAGCACAGATACGCAGTATTTT. Its translation is CASSLGRTGSTDTQYF.

The chain uses TRBV28 and TRBJ2-7; 7 bases map to TRBD1. CDR1 is MDHEN and CDR2 is SYDVKM in the germline V gene. CDR3 length: 14 amino acids. V lost 3 bases and J lost 4; bases outside the gene matches: 6. CDR3: CASSLTGLGYEQYF. The CDR3 DNA follows: TGTGCCAGCAGTTTGACAGGGTTGGGGTACGAGCAGTACTTC.

V gene TRBV29-1 combines with J gene TRBJ2-1, with TRBD1 matching 9 bases. Germline V gives CDR1 SQVTM, CDR2 ANQGSEA. This CDR3 comprises 15 residues. The V and J ends lost 0 bases and 4 bases, in that order; junction bases with no gene match: 4. CDR3 protein: CSVEEGDREYNEQFF. CDR3 nucleotide sequence: TGCAGCGTTGAAGAAGGGGACAGGGAATACAATGAGCAGTTCTTC.

The chain couples TRBV11-2 to TRBJ2-1, with no clear D. CDR3 length: 15 amino acids. The germline CDR1 and CDR2 sequences are SGHAT and FQNNGV. Deletions cut 7 bases from V and 5 bases from J, with 18 bases between. The CDR3 sequence: CASTLPGRLNNEQFF. The CDR3, as DNA: TGTGCCAGCACTCTCCCCGGCCGATTAAACAATGAGCAGTTCTTC.

The chain recombines TRBV7-9 with TRBJ2-1; TRBD2 matches at 8 bases. V trimming: 3 bases; J trimming: 2 bases; junction bases outside the gene matches: 6. Germline V CDR1 and CDR2: SEHNR, FQNEAQ (reference sequence). The CDR3 is 16 amino acids. CDR3 sequence reads: CASSFITSGAYNEQFF. The CDR3 DNA is TGTGCCAGCAGCTTCATAACTAGCGGCGCCTACAATGAGCAGTTCTTC.

This chain uses TRBV28 with TRBJ1-5, with a weak D call TRBD1 (6 bases). Germline values: CDR1 MDHEN, CDR2 SYDVKM. The V gene lost 6 bases and the J gene lost 4 bases, with 22 bases spanning the gap. The CDR3 is 17 residues long. CDR3 region: CASSPAGRGGPNQPQHF. The CDR3 nucleotides are TGTGCCAGCAGCCCGGCCGGGCGAGGGGGGCCGAATCAGCCCCAGCATTTT.